The 25 T cell receptor beta chains reported below all come from one sample, sequenced in a study of shared clonotypes between healthy human individuals. Sequenced by immunoSEQ multiplex PCR; TCRdb stores in-frame clones only, minus some. The sample contains about 450,000 clones, around 79% of which appear only once. The sample consisted of PBMCs. The source of these receptors is a woman between 40 and 55 years old in good health. Some clones in this sample may be carry-over from other donors' samples.

This chain links TRBV12-5 with TRBJ2-1; D may correspond to TRBD1 or TRBD2 (6 bases each). The CDR3 has 18 amino acids. Per the germline V gene, CDR1 is LGHNT and CDR2 is FRNRAP. Deletions cut 0 bases from V and 7 bases from J, with 22 bases between. The CDR3 coding sequence is TGTGCTAGTGGTTTGGTATCGAGGGGGGTGCCTCTCTGGAATGAGCAGTTCTTC. Encoded protein: CASGLVSRGVPLWNEQFF.

The rearrangement uses TRBV4-1 and TRBJ2-3, with 8 nucleotides matching TRBD2. Trimming took 4 bases from V and 2 from J; bases not matched to a gene: 8. The V gene's germline CDR1 is MGHRA and CDR2 YSYEKL. This CDR3 is built from 16 residues. In nucleotides, the CDR3 is TGCGCCAGCAGCCCGGGGGGGCGGGGACTCACAGATACGCAGTATTTT. Protein sequence: CASSPGGRGLTDTQYF.

The rearrangement joins TRBV28 to TRBJ2-1, with TRBD2 identical over 13 bases. V trimming: 6 bases; J trimming: 4 bases; junction bases outside the gene matches: 12. CDR3 size: 18 residues. Germline V gene lookup returns CDR1 MDHEN and CDR2 SYDVKM. CDR3 DNA: TGTGCCAGCAGGGGAGCGCGAGGGGGACTAGCGGGATACAATGAGCAGTTCTTC. Amino acid sequence: CASRGARGGLAGYNEQFF.

The gene calls are TRBV28 and TRBJ1-1; weak D call: TRBD1 (5 bases). The germline CDR1 and CDR2 sequences are MDHEN and SYDVKM. V gave up 3 bases and J gave up 3 bases, with 14 bases separating them. The length of the CDR3 is 15 residues. CDR3 residues: CASSLGGESDTEAFF. The CDR3 DNA follows: TGTGCCAGCAGTTTGGGGGGGGAGTCGGACACTGAAGCTTTCTTT.

Worth noting for this clone: Other DNA sequences in this specimen translate into the identical CDR3. The V gene is TRBV5-6, the J gene TRBJ2-5; possible D gene TRBD2, 6 bases. The germline V gene has CDR1 SGHDT and CDR2 YYEEEE. CDR3 length: 14 residues. Trimming pared 4 bases from V and 2 bases from J, leaving 12 bases between. As DNA, the CDR3 is TGTGCCAGCAGCCTGGGACTGCCGCAAGAGACCCAGTACTTC. The encoded protein is CASSLGLPQETQYF.

The chain recombines TRBV19 with TRBJ2-7; 10 bases agree with TRBD2. After removal of 2 bases from V and 4 bases from J, the junction contained 11 bases not matched to a gene. Germline V gene sequence: CDR1 LNHDA, CDR2 SQIVND (reference sequence). This CDR3 is 17 amino acids long. DNA of the CDR3: TGTGCCAGTAGTATACTAGCGGGAGACTCCCGTGGATACGAGCAGTACTTC. This encodes CASSILAGDSRGYEQYF.

The V call is TRBV30, the J call TRBJ2-2; no clear D gene. Trimming cost V 2 bases and J 3 bases, with 7 bases left between them. This CDR3 comprises 13 residues. CDR1 and CDR2 (germline): GTSNPN, SVGIG (reference sequence). The CDR3 region has the DNA TGTGCCTGGAGTCTTGGTGACACCGGGGAGCTGTTTTTT. Translation: CAWSLGDTGELFF.

The rearrangement uses TRBV27 and TRBJ1-6; TRBD1 might be the D (5 bases). Trimming removed 7 bases from V and 8 bases from J, with 18 bases in between. The CDR3 consists of 15 residues. The germline CDR1 and CDR2 sequences are MNHEY and SMNVEV (reference sequence). This chain's CDR3 is CASTRQGLSHSPLHF. The CDR3 coding sequence is TGTGCCAGCACCAGGCAGGGTTTGAGTCATTCACCCCTCCACTTT.

V and J are TRBV18 and TRBJ2-7, with TRBD1 matching 9 bases. V shed 2 bases and J 3 bases; nucleotides not matched to a gene: 2. The germline V gene has CDR1 KGHSH and CDR2 LQKENI. The CDR3 totals 14 residues. CDR3 coding DNA: TGTGCCAGCTCACCAGGGGACAGGGTCTACGAGCAGTACTTC. It codes for CASSPGDRVYEQYF.

The chain employs TRBV5-1 and TRBJ2-1; D gene uncertain. The CDR3 spans 16 residues. Germline CDR1 SGHRS, CDR2 YFSETQ. V shed 0 bases and J shed 0 bases, with 10 bases lying between them. CDR3 sequence reads: CASSLAAGPSYNEQFF. In DNA, the CDR3 is TGCGCCAGCAGCTTGGCTGCAGGACCCTCCTACAATGAGCAGTTCTTC.

The chain carries TRBV7-3 and TRBJ2-3; no reliable D call. CDR3 length equals 13 residues. Trimming left V 2 bases short and J 5 bases short, with 8 bases between. Germline V gene lookup returns CDR1 SGHTA and CDR2 FQGTGA. For the CDR3, the DNA is TGTGCCAGCAGCTTAGCTGCGGAAGATACGCAGTATTTT. Protein product: CASSLAAEDTQYF.

The CDR3 DNA sequence: TGTGCCAGCAGTTTTAGGGACGACTCCTACGAGCAGTACTTC. Encoded protein: CASSFRDDSYEQYF. The J gene is TRBJ2-7, the V gene TRBV28; D may be TRBD1 or TRBD2 (5 bases each). Trimming left V 3 bases short and J 0 bases short, with 9 bases between. The germline V gene encodes CDR1 MDHEN and CDR2 SYDVKM. This CDR3 is 14 amino acids long.

V usage is TRBV27 and J usage is TRBJ2-5; the match to TRBD2 covers 12 bases. Trimming at V came to 5 bases and at J to 5 bases, leaving 12 bases not matched to a gene. Germline values: CDR1 MNHEY, CDR2 SMNVEV (reference sequence). The CDR3 spans 17 residues. CDR3 nucleotides: TGTGCCAGCAGTCGACTAGCGGGGGTTTCGGGTGAGGAGACCCAGTACTTC. This sequence encodes CASSRLAGVSGEETQYF.

Comments on this clone: Within the sample, other DNA sequences also encode this same CDR3. J is TRBJ1-5 and V is TRBV28; a possible D gene is TRBD1 (5 bases). V was clipped by 2 bases and J by 2 bases, with 7 bases between them. Per germline, CDR1 MDHEN and CDR2 SYDVKM. The CDR3 is made up of 14 amino acids. CDR3 protein: CASSLRGGNQPQHF. The CDR3 DNA sequence: TGTGCCAGCAGTTTAAGAGGGGGCAATCAGCCCCAGCATTTT.

This clone was seen a single time. The genes are TRBV5-6 and TRBJ2-7, with 12 bases matching TRBD2. From germline, CDR1 is SGHDT and CDR2 YYEEEE. J lost 6 bases, V lost 3 bases, and 4 bases had no gene match. This CDR3 region has 14 residues. CDR3 protein: CASSSLAGGREQYF. The CDR3 region has the DNA TGTGCCAGCAGCTCACTAGCGGGAGGTCGCGAGCAGTACTTC.

A word on this clone: Since the CDR3 does not end with the conserved phenylalanine or tryptophan, this likely comes from a read error. This chain links TRBV18 with TRBJ2-6, with D uncertain. V lost 1 base and J 0 bases, leaving 10 bases between the germline ends. The CDR3 is 17 residues long. Germline V gene lookup returns CDR1 KGHSH and CDR2 LQKENI. The chain's CDR3 is CASSPLSPSSGANVLTL. CDR3 DNA: TGTGCCAGCTCACCACTTTCCCCCAGCTCTGGGGCCAACGTCCTGACTCTC.

A note on this clone: The same CDR3 arises from other DNA sequences in this sample as well. The gene calls are TRBV4-2 and TRBJ2-3; TRBD2 is a possible D gene (5 bases). This CDR3 has 13 amino acids. V lost 0 bases and J lost 6, with 7 bases in between. CDR1 and CDR2 from the germline V gene are LGHNA and YNFKEQ. The chain's CDR3 is CASSQDLADTQYF. In DNA form, the CDR3 reads TGTGCCAGCAGCCAAGATTTAGCGGATACGCAGTATTTT.

A few counts support this clone. The rearrangement links TRBV6-1 to TRBJ1-2; 10 bases match TRBD1. J gave up 7 bases and V 6 bases, and 8 bases lay outside the gene matches. The CDR3 extends over 14 amino acids. Germline CDR1 reads MNHNS; CDR2 reads SASEGT. CDR3 residues: CASRGDRGLGGYTF. The CDR3, as DNA: TGTGCCAGCAGAGGAGACAGGGGGCTTGGTGGCTACACCTTC.

The rearrangement uses TRBV7-9 and TRBJ2-5; no definite D call. This CDR3 has 13 residues. V was cut by 1 base and J by 3 bases, with 6 bases left in between. Germline V gene data show CDR1 as SEHNR and CDR2 as FQNEAQ (reference sequence). In nucleotides, the CDR3 is TGTGCCAGCAGCTTAGAGTGGGAAGAGACCCAGTACTTC. This gives the protein CASSLEWEETQYF.

The V call is TRBV6-1, the J call TRBJ2-1; D ambiguous. Trimming took 9 bases from V and 7 from J, leaving 13 bases between them. There are 12 residues in the CDR3. Germline V gene sequence: CDR1 MNHNS, CDR2 SASEGT. The DNA of the CDR3 is TGTGCCAGAGTCTTTAACGATAATGAGCAGTTCTTC. Translation: CARVFNDNEQFF.

V and J are TRBV7-9 and TRBJ2-7, with a tentative D call TRBD2 (6 bases). V gave up 1 base and J gave up 6 bases, with 10 bases separating them. The CDR3 extends over 13 amino acids. Germline values: CDR1 SEHNR, CDR2 FQNEAQ (reference sequence). In DNA, the CDR3 is TGTGCCAGCAGCTTAGTCCTGGGGGGCGAGCAGTACTTC. Translating gives CASSLVLGGEQYF. Based on the CDR3 plus reference TRBV7-9 and TRBJ2-7, the full variable domain is DTGVSQNPRHKITKRGQNVTFRCDPISEHNRLYWYRQTLGQGPEFLTYFQNEAQLEKSRLLSDRFSAERPKGSFSTLEIQRTEQGDSAMYLCASSLVLGGEQYFGPGTRLTVT.

This clone has a handful of counts. The chain joins TRBV27 to TRBJ2-5, with 14 bases aligning to TRBD2. After removal of 6 bases from V and 5 bases from J, the junction contained 8 bases not matched to a gene. Germline V gives CDR1 MNHEY, CDR2 SMNVEV (reference sequence). The CDR3 sequence is 16 residues long. The CDR3 sequence: CASRLGLAGDRETQYF. CDR3 DNA sequence: TGTGCCAGCAGACTGGGACTAGCGGGAGATCGGGAGACCCAGTACTTC.

The genes are TRBV5-1 and TRBJ2-7; TRBD2 agrees at 8 bases. The CDR3 totals 15 residues. Germline CDR1 is SGHRS and CDR2 is YFSETQ. Trimming cost V 0 bases and J 0 bases; bases outside gene matches: 2. This chain's CDR3 is CASSLVRGGSYEQYF. The CDR3 region has the DNA TGCGCCAGCAGCTTGGTTCGGGGGGGCTCCTACGAGCAGTACTTC.

The genes are TRBV5-1 and TRBJ2-7; perhaps TRBD1 as D (5 bases). The V gene lost 0 bases and the J gene lost 2 bases, with 9 bases spanning the gap. The CDR3 runs to 14 residues. Germline CDR1 is SGHRS and CDR2 is YFSETQ. The CDR3 spells CASSLGQRTYEQYF. In nucleotides, the CDR3 is TGCGCCAGCAGCTTGGGACAGAGAACCTACGAGCAGTACTTC.

This chain uses TRBV29-1 with TRBJ2-3, with D possibly matching TRBD2 (5 bases). Germline loops: CDR1 SQVTM, CDR2 ANQGSEA. This CDR3 has 14 amino acids. Trimming stripped 7 bases from V and 1 base from J, with 15 bases between. CDR3 coding DNA: TGCAGCGGCCGGCGGCGGCGGGGCACAGATACGCAGTATTTT. Its translation: CSGRRRRGTDTQYF.